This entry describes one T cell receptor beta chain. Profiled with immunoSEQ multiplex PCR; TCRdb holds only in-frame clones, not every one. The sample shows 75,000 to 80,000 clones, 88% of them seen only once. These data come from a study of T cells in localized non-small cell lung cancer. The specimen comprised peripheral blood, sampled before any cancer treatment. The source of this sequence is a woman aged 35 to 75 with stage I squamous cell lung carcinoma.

The CDR3 region is CAISPDKNTEAFF. As DNA, the CDR3 is TGTGCCATCAGTCCGGATAAGAACACTGAAGCTTTCTTT. The chain links TRBV10-3 to TRBJ1-1; unclear D gene. This CDR3 comprises 13 residues. Germline CDR1 reads ENHRY; CDR2 reads SYGVKD. Trimming took 5 bases from V and 1 from J, leaving 8 bases between them.